Below, one T cell receptor beta chain is given with its context. The antigen remains unidentified. This entry belongs to a study of blood T cells in healthy people across ages. Study at large: Template switching picked up about one barcoded beta molecule for each two T cells.

A sample-barcoded 5' primer and a J-beta primer mix were used in a second PCR of about 7 to 11 cycles. TCRdb called the 5' RACE reads again in MiXCR, with one record for every CDR3 protein. Among more than 650,000 distinct CDR3 sequences listed, 22% were seen once. The CDR3 length is 15 residues. Germline CDR1 SGHRS, CDR2 YFSETQ. V lost 8 bases and J lost 2; bases outside the gene matches: 9. Notes on the study in general: Estimated diversity, derived from one million T cells, was regarded as an underestimate.

The rearrangement links TRBV5-1 to TRBJ1-5; 8 bases map to TRBD1. This receptor was taken from a man aged 65 to 79 in good health. Sequenced sample: blood. The DNA for the CDR3 is TGCGCCAGTAAGACAGGGGCAGGGGGCAATCAGCCCCAGCATTTT. Translation gives CASKTGAGGNQPQHF.